This T cell receptor (beta chain) is from a study of T-cell reconstitution after alpha-beta-depleted transplantation in children. A library of TCRbeta sequences, prepared with unique molecular identifiers, was generated. MiXCR, applied by TCRdb to the PCR reads, yields one record per CDR3 protein. The repertoire includes 200,000 to 250,000 distinct CDR3 sequences, about 25% of them detected once, and 2.6% sits in the top ten. CDR3 length: 14 amino acids. Germline CDR1 is DFQATT and CDR2 is SNEGSKA (reference sequence). Trimming shortened V by 3 bases and J by 0 bases, and 9 bases separated the two germline ends. Ten or more counts support this clonotype.

The sequence was collected from a girl aged 2 to 10 with Fanconi anemia, due to receive a stem cell transplant. The V gene is TRBV20-1, the J gene TRBJ2-1; D uncertain. This specimen consisted of PBMCs, obtained before TCRalphabeta/CD19-depleted stem cell transplant. DNA for the CDR3: TGCAGTGCTAGTGGCCGGAGCTCCTACAATGAGCAGTTCTTC. Translated, it gives CSASGRSSYNEQFF.